These 32 T cell receptor beta chains originate from one sample sequenced in a study of cytomegalovirus exposure and HLA in healthy donors. It was with 60 Vbeta and 13 Jbeta primers that the PCR ran. Using immunoSEQ multiplex PCR, the repertoire was profiled, and TCRdb retains in-frame clones only, with some absent. The data hold some 70,000 clones, with around 68% observed a single time. Material: PBMCs. The origin of the receptors is a woman between 25 and 40 years old in good health and CMV-seronegative.

This clone showed up just a few times. This sequence joins TRBV18 and TRBJ1-3; 8 positions agree with TRBD1. The V gene's germline CDR1 is KGHSH and CDR2 LQKENI. CDR3 size: 14 residues. V lost 3 bases to trimming and J lost 8 bases; unmatched junction nucleotides: 6. The CDR3 DNA reads TGTGCCAGCTCACCCAGGACAGGGCGCGACACCATATATTTT. It codes for CASSPRTGRDTIYF.

The chain links TRBV27 to TRBJ1-2; 7 bases match TRBD1. CDR1 is MNHEY and CDR2 is SMNVEV in the germline V gene (reference sequence). Unmatched junction bases numbered 11, after V lost 5 bases and J lost 8 bases. The CDR3 runs 14 residues. The DNA for the CDR3 is TGTGCCAGCAGTCTTACAGGGGTGGACGGGGGCTACACCTTC. It is translated as CASSLTGVDGGYTF.

The chain carries TRBV6-5 and TRBJ2-1; 9 bases fit TRBD2. The CDR3 has 16 amino acids. The junction had 10 bases not matched to a gene; V was cut back by 4 bases and J by 6 bases. Germline V lookup: CDR1 MNHEY, CDR2 SVGAGI. CDR3 nucleotides: TGTGCCAGCAGTTTAGTAAAGGCGGGGGGGGCCAATGAGCAGTTCTTC. Translating gives CASSLVKAGGANEQFF.

The rearrangement joins TRBV19 to TRBJ1-1; no firm D call. The V gene's germline CDR1 is LNHDA and CDR2 SQIVND (reference sequence). The germline V and J ends were trimmed by 1 base and 3 bases, with 15 bases remaining between them. The CDR3 has 16 residues. The CDR3: CASSIGQLLQDTEAFF. The CDR3 DNA follows: TGTGCCAGTAGTATAGGGCAGTTGCTCCAGGACACTGAAGCTTTCTTT.

The chain recombines TRBV14 with TRBJ2-7; the D is unclear. The CDR3 has 16 residues. The germline CDR1 and CDR2 sequences are SGHDN and FVKESK. Trimming pared 1 base from V and 2 bases from J, leaving 15 bases between. CDR3 region: CASSQVYDSTAYEQYF. The CDR3 DNA sequence: TGTGCCAGCAGCCAAGTTTACGACTCAACCGCCTACGAGCAGTACTTC.

The count of this clone is one. The chain uses TRBV7-3 and TRBJ1-2; 11 bases align to TRBD1. The CDR3 is 15 residues long. CDR1 SGHTA and CDR2 FQGTGA come from the germline V gene. Trimming at V came to 2 bases and at J to 6 bases, leaving 5 bases not matched to a gene. This CDR3 reads CASSLGGQGVDGYTF. The CDR3 DNA follows: TGTGCCAGCAGCTTAGGGGGACAGGGGGTAGATGGCTACACCTTC.

This clone was counted a few times. The chain has TRBV5-1 and TRBJ1-1; TRBD1 is a possible D gene (5 bases). Germline CDR1 and CDR2: SGHRS and YFSETQ. The CDR3 has 15 residues. The V gene lost 0 bases and the J gene lost 5 bases, with 14 bases spanning the gap. Here the CDR3 DNA reads TGCGCCAGCAGCTTGGTCGGGACCGCGGGGACTGAAGCTTTCTTT. This codes for CASSLVGTAGTEAFF.

This chain links TRBV5-4 with TRBJ1-2, with D tentatively TRBD1 (5 bases). From germline, CDR1 is SGHNT and CDR2 YYREEE (reference sequence). This CDR3 spans 14 amino acids. Trimming took 0 bases from V and 8 from J, leaving 14 bases between them. The CDR3 reads CASSLDRRAPGYTF. Here the CDR3 DNA reads TGTGCCAGCAGCTTGGATCGCAGGGCCCCCGGCTACACCTTC.

In DNA, the CDR3 is TGTGCCAGCAGCATGGGCGGACAGCTAAACACTGAAGCTTTCTTT. This encodes CASSMGGQLNTEAFF. The rearrangement joins TRBV6-5 to TRBJ1-1; maybe TRBD1 (6 bases). The germline V gene has CDR1 MNHEY and CDR2 SVGAGI. V was trimmed by 6 bases and J by 2 bases, leaving 16 bases between them. The CDR3 totals 15 residues.

This clone was found a few times. This sequence joins TRBV7-2 and TRBJ1-2; D possibly corresponds to TRBD1 (5 bases). Germline V CDR1 and CDR2: SGHTA, FQGNSA. V lost 3 bases to trimming and J lost 7 bases, with 18 bases between them. This CDR3 comprises 15 residues. The CDR3 spells CASSFDRTSMSGYTF. CDR3 nucleotide sequence: TGTGCCAGCAGCTTTGATAGGACATCCATGAGTGGCTACACCTTC.

The chain recombines TRBV30 with TRBJ1-5; D is unresolved. Deletions cut 0 bases from V and 7 bases from J, with 10 bases between. The CDR3 is 13 residues long. Germline V gene lookup returns CDR1 GTSNPN and CDR2 SVGIG (reference sequence). CDR3 in amino acids: CAWSVRAGQPQHF. Written as DNA, the CDR3 is TGTGCCTGGAGTGTACGGGCGGGACAGCCCCAGCATTTT.

This rearrangement joins TRBV5-6 to TRBJ1-5, with D perhaps matching TRBD1 (5 bases). With 3 bases removed from V and 6 bases from J, the gap between germline ends came to 13 bases. The CDR3 is 14 residues long. CDR1 is SGHDT, CDR2 YYEEEE, per germline. DNA of the CDR3: TGTGCCAGCAGCTGGGGGGGGATGGGTCAGCCCCAGCATTTT. It is translated as CASSWGGMGQPQHF. Drawing the rest from reference TRBV5-6 and TRBJ1-5, the complete variable domain is DAGVTQSPTHLIKTRGQQVTLRCSPKSGHDTVSWYQQALGQGPQFIFQYYEEEERQRGNFPDRFSGHQFPNYSSELNVNALLLGDSALYLCASSWGGMGQPQHFGDGTRLSIL.

DNA of the CDR3: TGTGCCAGCTCACCACGGCAGTCGGGGGACACCATATATTTT. It specifies CASSPRQSGDTIYF. The gene calls are TRBV18 and TRBJ1-3, with a possible D match to TRBD1 (5 bases). Germline lookup yields CDR1 KGHSH and CDR2 LQKENI. V was pared by 1 base and J by 8 bases, with 12 bases between. The CDR3 has 14 residues.

The chain links TRBV30 to TRBJ2-7, with 8 bases that match TRBD2. Unmatched junction bases numbered 11, after V lost 7 bases and J lost 0 bases. The CDR3 covers 15 residues. CDR1 and CDR2 (germline): GTSNPN, SVGIG (reference sequence). CDR3 amino acids: CASETGGAYSYEQYF. The CDR3 bases are TGTGCCTCCGAGACCGGGGGGGCTTACTCCTACGAGCAGTACTTC.

V and J are TRBV2 and TRBJ2-7; TRBD1 matches 7 bases. Trimming at V came to 6 bases and at J to 6 bases, leaving 14 bases not matched to a gene. Per germline, CDR1 SNHLY and CDR2 FYNNEI. The CDR3 loop spans 15 amino acids. The CDR3 nucleotides read TGTGCCAGCAGAGAATGGGACAGCGGCGCGATCGAGCAGTACTTC. It specifies CASREWDSGAIEQYF.

This sequence joins TRBV25-1 and TRBJ1-2; 8 bases fit TRBD1. Germline V gene sequence: CDR1 MGHDK, CDR2 SYGVNS. The CDR3 is 16 amino acids. The ends lost 3 bases at V and 7 bases at J; junction bases unmatched: 13. CDR3 in amino acids: CASSESLAGGLGGYTF. As DNA, the CDR3 is TGTGCCAGCAGTGAGAGTCTTGCAGGGGGCTTAGGTGGCTACACCTTC.

This clone was recorded a few times. V and J are TRBV15 and TRBJ1-5, with 8 bases lining up with TRBD1. V was clipped by 3 bases and J by 2 bases; unmatched bases: 9. Germline CDR1 and CDR2: LNHNV and YYDKDF (reference sequence). The CDR3 length is 17 residues. Here the CDR3 reads CATSSFRGREGNQPQHF. CDR3 sequence (DNA): TGTGCCACCAGCAGCTTCAGGGGGCGCGAGGGCAATCAGCCCCAGCATTTT.

The chain employs TRBV7-9 and TRBJ1-4; TRBD1 aligns across 7 bases. Per germline, CDR1 SEHNR and CDR2 FQNEAQ (reference sequence). This CDR3 has 15 residues. The trim removed 7 bases at V and 0 bases at J, leaving 5 bases unmatched. The CDR3 nucleotides are TGTGCCAGCACCCTTCAGGGGGCAACTAATGAAAAACTGTTTTTT. Translation gives CASTLQGATNEKLFF.

The V and J genes are TRBV5-4 and TRBJ1-2; 7 bases map to TRBD1. Germline CDR1 and CDR2: SGHNT and YYREEE (reference sequence). V was pared by 0 bases and J by 4 bases, with 3 bases of the junction left unmatched. The CDR3 contains 14 residues. The CDR3 region has the DNA TGTGCCAGCAGCTTGGGCGACAGGGTCTATGGCTACACCTTC. Translated: CASSLGDRVYGYTF.

This clone was seen more than once but under ten times. The J gene is TRBJ2-6, the V gene TRBV5-1; weak D call: TRBD1 (5 bases). With 0 bases removed from V and 1 base from J, the gap between germline ends came to 17 bases. Germline loops: CDR1 SGHRS, CDR2 YFSETQ. The CDR3 runs 19 residues. As DNA, the CDR3 is TGCGCCAGCAGCTTGGCCGGGCAGGGCAGGTTGTCTGGGGCCAACGTCCTGACTTTC. This translates into CASSLAGQGRLSGANVLTF.

The J gene is TRBJ1-1, the V gene TRBV5-6; D gene ambiguous. The germline gives CDR1 SGHDT, CDR2 YYEEEE. The CDR3 has 15 amino acids. V lost 0 bases and J lost 2, with 11 bases in between. The CDR3 loop is CASSLVRSSNTEAFF. The CDR3 DNA is TGTGCCAGCAGCTTGGTCAGGTCCTCAAACACTGAAGCTTTCTTT.

The chain has TRBV6-1 and TRBJ1-2, with D possibly TRBD1 on 6 matching bases. Trimming took 0 bases from V and 0 from J, leaving 11 bases between them. Germline V CDR1 and CDR2: MNHNS, SASEGT. The CDR3 is 16 residues long. For the CDR3, the DNA is TGTGCCAGCAGTGAAGCGCTGGGGGCCGCTAACTATGGCTACACCTTC. This gives the protein CASSEALGAANYGYTF.

The V call is TRBV5-1, the J call TRBJ2-3; 9 bases line up with TRBD2. This CDR3 has 13 amino acids. Unmatched junction bases numbered 0, after V lost 4 bases and J lost 3 bases. Germline V CDR1 and CDR2: SGHRS, YFSETQ. The CDR3 spells CASSSGGTDTQYF. Written as DNA, the CDR3 is TGCGCCAGCAGCAGCGGGGGGACAGATACGCAGTATTTT.

This rearrangement joins TRBV7-9 to TRBJ1-1; a possible D gene is TRBD1 (6 bases). The V gene's germline CDR1 is SEHNR and CDR2 FQNEAQ (reference sequence). The V end was cut by 5 bases, the J end by 6 bases, with 16 bases between. The length of the CDR3 is 14 residues. The CDR3: CASSKGLSGAEAFF. The CDR3 region has the DNA TGTGCCAGCAGCAAAGGACTTTCAGGGGCTGAAGCTTTCTTT.

V is TRBV4-1 and J is TRBJ2-5, with 15 bases matching TRBD2. The V segment lost 3 bases and the J segment 2 bases; nucleotides outside the gene matches: 1. Germline values: CDR1 MGHRA, CDR2 YSYEKL. The CDR3 is made up of 16 amino acids. CDR3 bases: TGCGCCAGCAGCCAGGGACTAGCGGGGGGTCAAGAGACCCAGTACTTC. Its protein is CASSQGLAGGQETQYF.

The chain has TRBV9 and TRBJ2-5; TRBD2 agrees at 11 bases. The CDR3 covers 17 residues. Trimming removed 0 bases from V and 7 bases from J; junction bases left unmatched: 11. CDR1 is SGDLS and CDR2 is YYNGEE in the germline V gene. The CDR3 DNA reads as TGTGCCAGCAGCGTAGGGATAGCGGGGGGGCCAACCGCGACCCAGTACTTC. It yields the protein CASSVGIAGGPTATQYF.

This chain uses TRBV15 with TRBJ2-5, with 8 bases lining up with TRBD2. The germline V gene has CDR1 LNHNV and CDR2 YYDKDF (reference sequence). J lost 5 bases, V lost 0 bases, and 11 bases had no gene match. CDR3 length: 17 amino acids. CDR3 region: CATSRDLPAGVGETQYF. The CDR3 DNA is TGTGCCACCAGCAGAGATCTCCCAGCGGGGGTTGGGGAGACCCAGTACTTC.

The CDR3 here is CASSDSRRGDTDTQYF. In nucleotides, the CDR3 is TGTGCCAGCAGTGACTCGAGGCGGGGGGACACAGATACGCAGTATTTT. The chain joins TRBV6-4 to TRBJ2-3, with 8 positions matching TRBD2. From germline, CDR1 is MRHNA and CDR2 SNTAGT. V shed 0 bases, J shed 2 bases, and the junction held 4 bases outside the gene matches. The CDR3 totals 16 residues.

The count of this clone is one. J is TRBJ2-1 and V is TRBV7-9, with D unresolved. V was pared by 4 bases and J by 9 bases, with 10 bases between. The CDR3 is 12 residues long. Germline V gene sequence: CDR1 SEHNR, CDR2 FQNEAQ (reference sequence). CDR3 nucleotide sequence: TGTGCCAGCAGCTATGTAGTGCCTGAGCAGTTCTTC. Translation gives CASSYVVPEQFF. The complete variable domain, with remaining parts taken from reference TRBV7-9 and TRBJ2-1, reads DTGVSQNPRHKITKRGQNVTFRCDPISEHNRLYWYRQTLGQGPEFLTYFQNEAQLEKSRLLSDRFSAERPKGSFSTLEIQRTEQGDSAMYLCASSYVVPEQFFGPGTRLTVL.

The chain is built from TRBV30 and TRBJ2-2, with TRBD2 matching over 15 bases. Trimming at V came to 5 bases and at J to 1 base, leaving 8 bases not matched to a gene. CDR3 length equals 18 residues. The V gene's germline CDR1 is GTSNPN and CDR2 SVGIG (reference sequence). The CDR3 loop reads CAWGLGLAGGGNTGELFF. CDR3 DNA sequence: TGTGCCTGGGGTCTGGGACTAGCGGGGGGCGGGAACACCGGGGAGCTGTTTTTT.

V and J are TRBV19 and TRBJ2-2; 7 bases map to TRBD1. The CDR3 contains 17 residues. After removal of 9 bases from V and 0 bases from J, the junction contained 13 bases not matched to a gene. In germline, CDR1 is LNHDA, CDR2 SQIVND (reference sequence). The CDR3 protein is CASKPRTGPANTGELFF. The DNA for the CDR3 is TGTGCCAGCAAACCTCGGACAGGACCTGCGAACACCGGGGAGCTGTTTTTT.

The chain links TRBV7-9 to TRBJ2-2; tentatively, D is TRBD2 (7 bases). Germline V gene lookup returns CDR1 SEHNR and CDR2 FQNEAQ (reference sequence). V gave up 5 bases and J gave up 1 base, with 11 bases separating them. CDR3 length equals 15 residues. The CDR3 spells CASSKRGQNTGELFF. Written as DNA, the CDR3 is TGTGCCAGCAGCAAGCGGGGACAGAACACCGGGGAGCTGTTTTTT.